Listed here is a single T cell receptor beta chain. Its antigen is as yet unknown. Generated by immunoSEQ multiplex PCR, the TCRdb table keeps only in-frame clones and is missing some. This sample has millions of clones, with 85% to 95% found just once. This entry belongs to a study of shared clonotypes between healthy human individuals. Findings of the study overall: Larger estimated richness was generally seen in naive subsets than in memory subsets. Generation probabilities were higher for clonotypes shared across all four sorted-subset donors than for unshared ones. Large sequencing depth failed to make sorted-subset sequencing complete, rarefaction showed.

This CDR3 spans 15 amino acids. Germline V CDR1 and CDR2: MNHEY, SVGAGI. Trimming cost V 5 bases and J 5 bases, with 18 bases left between them. Sequencing was carried out using naive CD4+ T cells sorted from blood. Subset of the sample: CD45RA+ positively selected. The source of this sequence is a man aged 18 to 30 in good health. This chain uses TRBV6-5 with TRBJ1-1, with TRBD1 as a possible D gene (6 bases). Written as DNA, the CDR3 is TGTGCCAGCAGTACATTACAGGGATATAGGACTGAAGCTTTCTTT. This codes for CASSTLQGYRTEAFF.